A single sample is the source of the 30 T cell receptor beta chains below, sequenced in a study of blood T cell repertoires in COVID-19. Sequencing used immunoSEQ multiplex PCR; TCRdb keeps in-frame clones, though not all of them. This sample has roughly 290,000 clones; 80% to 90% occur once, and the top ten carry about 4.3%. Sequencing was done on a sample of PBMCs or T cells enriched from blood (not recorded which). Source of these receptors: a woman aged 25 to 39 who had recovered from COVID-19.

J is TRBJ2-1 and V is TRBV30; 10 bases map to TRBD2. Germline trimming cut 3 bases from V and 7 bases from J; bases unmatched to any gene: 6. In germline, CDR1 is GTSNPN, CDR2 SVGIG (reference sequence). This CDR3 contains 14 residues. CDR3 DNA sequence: TGTGCCTGGAGCGAGACTAGCGGGTTAAATGAGCAGTTCTTC. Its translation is CAWSETSGLNEQFF.

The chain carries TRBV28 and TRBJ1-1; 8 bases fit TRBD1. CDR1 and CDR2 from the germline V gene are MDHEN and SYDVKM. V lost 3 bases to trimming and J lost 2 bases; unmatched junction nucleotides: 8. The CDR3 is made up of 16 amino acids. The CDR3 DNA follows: TGTGCCAGCAGTTTGTCCGGGACAGGCCCCAACACTGAAGCTTTCTTT. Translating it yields CASSLSGTGPNTEAFF.

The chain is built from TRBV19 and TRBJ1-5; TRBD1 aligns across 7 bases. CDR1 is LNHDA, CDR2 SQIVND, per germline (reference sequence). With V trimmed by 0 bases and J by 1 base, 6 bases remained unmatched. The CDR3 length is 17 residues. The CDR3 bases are TGTGCCAGTAGTATAGACCCTAGACAGGGAAGCAATCAGCCCCAGCATTTT. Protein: CASSIDPRQGSNQPQHF.

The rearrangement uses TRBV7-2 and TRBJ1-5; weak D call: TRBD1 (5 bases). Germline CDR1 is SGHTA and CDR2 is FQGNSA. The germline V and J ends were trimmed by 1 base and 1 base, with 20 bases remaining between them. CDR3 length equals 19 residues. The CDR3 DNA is TGTGCCAGCAGCTTAGAGAACCCGGCAGGGTTCCTAAGCAATCAGCCCCAGCATTTT. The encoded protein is CASSLENPAGFLSNQPQHF.

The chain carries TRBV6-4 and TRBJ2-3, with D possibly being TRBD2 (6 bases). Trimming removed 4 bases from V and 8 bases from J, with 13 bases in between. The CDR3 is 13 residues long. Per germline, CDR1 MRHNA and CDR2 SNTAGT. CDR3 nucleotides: TGTGCCAGCAGTGCCATGGAGGGAGGTACGCAGTATTTT. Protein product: CASSAMEGGTQYF.

Here the CDR3 reads CASSYRAYEQYF. The CDR3 region has the DNA TGTGCCAGCAGCTACAGGGCCTACGAGCAGTACTTC. The V and J genes are TRBV7-9 and TRBJ2-7; possible D gene TRBD1, 6 bases. CDR3 length: 12 amino acids. Trimming cost V 4 bases and J 2 bases, with 6 bases left between them. Germline V gives CDR1 SEHNR, CDR2 FQNEAQ (reference sequence). The whole variable domain, filled in from reference TRBV7-9 and TRBJ2-7, reads DTGVSQNPRHKITKRGQNVTFRCDPISEHNRLYWYRQTLGQGPEFLTYFQNEAQLEKSRLLSDRFSAERPKGSFSTLEIQRTEQGDSAMYLCASSYRAYEQYFGPGTRLTVT.

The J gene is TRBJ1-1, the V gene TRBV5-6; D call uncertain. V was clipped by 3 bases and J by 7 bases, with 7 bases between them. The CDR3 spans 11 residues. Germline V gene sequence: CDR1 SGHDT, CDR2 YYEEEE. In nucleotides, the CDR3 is TGTGCCAGCAGCTCTACGAATGAAGCTTTCTTT. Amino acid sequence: CASSSTNEAFF.

The DNA of the CDR3 is TGTGCCAGTACGGATAACAGGGGAATTGACAATCAGCCCCAGCATTTT. Residues: CASTDNRGIDNQPQHF. This chain uses TRBV19 with TRBJ1-5; 7 bases fit TRBD1. The CDR3 is 16 residues long. Germline V gene data show CDR1 as LNHDA and CDR2 as SQIVND (reference sequence). J gave up 3 bases and V 7 bases, and 12 bases lay outside the gene matches.

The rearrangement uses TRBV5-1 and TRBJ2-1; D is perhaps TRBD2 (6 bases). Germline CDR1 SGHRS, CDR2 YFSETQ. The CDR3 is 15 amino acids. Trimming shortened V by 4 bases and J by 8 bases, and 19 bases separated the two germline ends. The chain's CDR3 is CASSRELFPSHEQFF. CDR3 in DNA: TGCGCCAGCAGCCGGGAGTTATTTCCCTCCCATGAGCAGTTCTTC.

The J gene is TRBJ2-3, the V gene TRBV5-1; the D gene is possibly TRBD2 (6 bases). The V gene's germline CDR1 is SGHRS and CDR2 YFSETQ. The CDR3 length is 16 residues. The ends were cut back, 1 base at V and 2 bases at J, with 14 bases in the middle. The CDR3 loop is CASSLSFAGPTDTQYF. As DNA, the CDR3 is TGCGCCAGCAGCTTGTCGTTTGCGGGGCCCACAGATACGCAGTATTTT. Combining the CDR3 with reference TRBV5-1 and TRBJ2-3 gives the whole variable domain KAGVTQTPRYLIKTRGQQVTLSCSPISGHRSVSWYQQTPGQGLQFLFEYFSETQRNKGNFPGRFSGRQFSNSRSEMNVSTLELGDSALYLCASSLSFAGPTDTQYFGPGTRLTVL.

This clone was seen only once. The CDR3 coding sequence is TGTGCCAGTAGTATAGATGGGAGTTTGGGAAATTCACCCCTCCACTTT. This gives the protein CASSIDGSLGNSPLHF. This chain uses TRBV19 with TRBJ1-6; D is unclear. Deletions cut 0 bases from V and 7 bases from J, with 13 bases between. CDR1 and CDR2 (germline): LNHDA, SQIVND (reference sequence). CDR3 size: 16 residues.

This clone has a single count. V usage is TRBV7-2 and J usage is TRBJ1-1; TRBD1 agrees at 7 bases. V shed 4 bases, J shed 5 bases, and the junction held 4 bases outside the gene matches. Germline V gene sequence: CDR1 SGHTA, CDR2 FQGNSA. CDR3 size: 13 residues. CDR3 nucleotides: TGTGCCAGCAGCTACCGCAGGGGGACTGAAGCTTTCTTT. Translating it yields CASSYRRGTEAFF.

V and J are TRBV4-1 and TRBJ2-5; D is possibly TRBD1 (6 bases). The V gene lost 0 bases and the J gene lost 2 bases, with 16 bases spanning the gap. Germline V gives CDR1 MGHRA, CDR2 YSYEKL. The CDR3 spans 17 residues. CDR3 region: CASSQDGGVGRQETQYF. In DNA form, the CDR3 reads TGCGCCAGCAGCCAAGATGGGGGCGTTGGCAGACAAGAGACCCAGTACTTC.

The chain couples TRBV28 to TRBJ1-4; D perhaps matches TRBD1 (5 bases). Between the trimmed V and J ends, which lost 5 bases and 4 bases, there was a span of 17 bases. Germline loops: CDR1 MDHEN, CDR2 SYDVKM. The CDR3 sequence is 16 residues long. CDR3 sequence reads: CASSVPPDNNNEKLFF. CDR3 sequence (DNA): TGTGCCAGCAGTGTCCCCCCGGACAATAATAATGAAAAACTGTTTTTT. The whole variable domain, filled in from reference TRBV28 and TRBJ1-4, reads DVKVTQSSRYLVKRTGEKVFLECVQDMDHENMFWYRQDPGLGLRLIYFSYDVKMKEKGDIPEGYSVSREKKERFSLILESASTNQTSMYLCASSVPPDNNNEKLFFGSGTQLSVL.

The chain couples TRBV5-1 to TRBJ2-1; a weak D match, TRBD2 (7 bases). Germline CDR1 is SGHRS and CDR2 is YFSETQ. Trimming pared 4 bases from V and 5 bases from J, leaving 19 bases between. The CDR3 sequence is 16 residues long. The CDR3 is CASSPTSGGGHNEQFF. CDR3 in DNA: TGCGCCAGCAGCCCCACGTCTGGGGGGGGCCACAATGAGCAGTTCTTC.

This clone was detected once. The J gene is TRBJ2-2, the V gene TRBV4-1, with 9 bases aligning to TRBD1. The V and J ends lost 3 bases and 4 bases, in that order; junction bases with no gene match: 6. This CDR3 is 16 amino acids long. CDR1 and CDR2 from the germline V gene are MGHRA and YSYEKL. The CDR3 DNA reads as TGCGCCAGCAGCCAGGGGGGACAGGGCGGCACCGGGGAGCTGTTTTTT. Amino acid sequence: CASSQGGQGGTGELFF.

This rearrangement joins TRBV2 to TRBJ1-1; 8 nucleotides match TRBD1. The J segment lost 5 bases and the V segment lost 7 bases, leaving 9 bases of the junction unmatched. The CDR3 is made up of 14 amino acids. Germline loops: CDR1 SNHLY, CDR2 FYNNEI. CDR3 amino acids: CASITGGGGTEAFF. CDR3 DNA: TGTGCCAGCATTACAGGGGGTGGGGGTACTGAAGCTTTCTTT.

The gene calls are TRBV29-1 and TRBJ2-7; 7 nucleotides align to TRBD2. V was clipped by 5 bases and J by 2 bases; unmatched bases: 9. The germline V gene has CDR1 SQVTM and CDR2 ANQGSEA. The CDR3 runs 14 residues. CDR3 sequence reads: CSVSSTSVAYEQYF. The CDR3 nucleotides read TGCAGCGTTTCTAGCACTAGCGTGGCCTACGAGCAGTACTTC.

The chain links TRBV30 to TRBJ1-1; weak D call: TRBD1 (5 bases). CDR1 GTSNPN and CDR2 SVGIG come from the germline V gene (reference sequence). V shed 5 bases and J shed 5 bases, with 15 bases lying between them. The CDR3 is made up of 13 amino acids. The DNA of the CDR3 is TGTGCCTGGGATTCAGGACGGGGGACTGAAGCTTTCTTT. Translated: CAWDSGRGTEAFF.

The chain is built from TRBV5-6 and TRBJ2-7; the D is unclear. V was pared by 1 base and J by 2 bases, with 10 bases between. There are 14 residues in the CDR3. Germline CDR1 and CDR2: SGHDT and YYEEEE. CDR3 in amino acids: CASSLSWSTYEQYF. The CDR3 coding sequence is TGTGCCAGCAGCTTGTCCTGGAGTACCTACGAGCAGTACTTC. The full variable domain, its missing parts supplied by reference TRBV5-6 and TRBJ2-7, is DAGVTQSPTHLIKTRGQQVTLRCSPKSGHDTVSWYQQALGQGPQFIFQYYEEEERQRGNFPDRFSGHQFPNYSSELNVNALLLGDSALYLCASSLSWSTYEQYFGPGTRLTVT.

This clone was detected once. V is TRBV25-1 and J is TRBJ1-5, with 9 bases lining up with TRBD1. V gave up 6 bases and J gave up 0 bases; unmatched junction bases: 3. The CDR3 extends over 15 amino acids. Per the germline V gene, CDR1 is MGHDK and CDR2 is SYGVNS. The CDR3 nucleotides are TGTGCCAGCAGGGGGGACAGGGATAGCAATCAGCCCCAGCATTTT. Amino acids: CASRGDRDSNQPQHF.

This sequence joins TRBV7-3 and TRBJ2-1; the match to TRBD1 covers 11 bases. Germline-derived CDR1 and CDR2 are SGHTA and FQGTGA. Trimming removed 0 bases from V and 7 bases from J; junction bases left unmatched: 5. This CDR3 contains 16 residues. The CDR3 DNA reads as TGTGCCAGCAGCTTAACCCGGACAGGGGGCCGGAATGAGCAGTTCTTC. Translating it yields CASSLTRTGGRNEQFF.

The CDR3 sequence is CATKGRVGNTIYF. Written as DNA, the CDR3 is TGTGCCACCAAGGGCAGGGTTGGAAACACCATATATTTT. V gene TRBV28 combines with J gene TRBJ1-3; D possibly corresponds to TRBD1 (5 bases). The germline V gene encodes CDR1 MDHEN and CDR2 SYDVKM. The V gene lost 10 bases and the J gene lost 3 bases, with 13 bases spanning the gap. The CDR3 has 13 amino acids.

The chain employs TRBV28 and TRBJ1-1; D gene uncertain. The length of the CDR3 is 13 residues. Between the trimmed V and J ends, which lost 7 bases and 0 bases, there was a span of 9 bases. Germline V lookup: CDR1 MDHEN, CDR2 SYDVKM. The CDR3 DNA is TGTGCCAGCACCCTAGCGGTGAACACTGAAGCTTTCTTT. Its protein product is CASTLAVNTEAFF. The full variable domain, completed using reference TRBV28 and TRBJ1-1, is DVKVTQSSRYLVKRTGEKVFLECVQDMDHENMFWYRQDPGLGLRLIYFSYDVKMKEKGDIPEGYSVSREKKERFSLILESASTNQTSMYLCASTLAVNTEAFFGQGTRLTVV.

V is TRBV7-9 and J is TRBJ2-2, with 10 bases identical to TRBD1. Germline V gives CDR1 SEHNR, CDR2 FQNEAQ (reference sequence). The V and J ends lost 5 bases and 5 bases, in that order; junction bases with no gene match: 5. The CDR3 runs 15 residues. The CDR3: CASSPGTGDTGELFF. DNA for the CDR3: TGTGCCAGCAGCCCCGGGACAGGGGATACCGGGGAGCTGTTTTTT. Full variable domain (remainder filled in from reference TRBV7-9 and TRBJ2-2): DTGVSQNPRHKITKRGQNVTFRCDPISEHNRLYWYRQTLGQGPEFLTYFQNEAQLEKSRLLSDRFSAERPKGSFSTLEIQRTEQGDSAMYLCASSPGTGDTGELFFGEGSRLTVL.

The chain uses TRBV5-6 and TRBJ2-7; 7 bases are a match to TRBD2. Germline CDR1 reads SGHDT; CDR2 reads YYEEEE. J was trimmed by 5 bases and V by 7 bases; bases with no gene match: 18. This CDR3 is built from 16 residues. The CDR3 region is CASRWAGGGSRDEQYF. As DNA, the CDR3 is TGTGCCAGCCGCTGGGCTGGGGGGGGTTCCCGGGACGAGCAGTACTTC.

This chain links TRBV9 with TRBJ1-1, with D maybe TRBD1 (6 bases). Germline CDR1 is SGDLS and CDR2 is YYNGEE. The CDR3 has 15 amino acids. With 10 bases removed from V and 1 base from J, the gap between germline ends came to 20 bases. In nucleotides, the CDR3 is TGTGCCTCCAACGGGGGGGCCCTTGGGAACACTGAAGCTTTCTTT. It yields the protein CASNGGALGNTEAFF. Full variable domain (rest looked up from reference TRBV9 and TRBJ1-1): DSGVTQTPKHLITATGQRVTLRCSPRSGDLSVYWYQQSLDQGLQFLIQYYNGEERAKGNILERFSAQQFPDLHSELNLSSLELGDSALYFCASNGGALGNTEAFFGQGTRLTVV.

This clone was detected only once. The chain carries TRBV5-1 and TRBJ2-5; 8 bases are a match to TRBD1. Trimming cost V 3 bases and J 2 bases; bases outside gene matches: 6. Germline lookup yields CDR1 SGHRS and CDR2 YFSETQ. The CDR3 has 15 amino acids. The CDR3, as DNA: TGCGCCAGCAGCTCCCCAGGGGGCTGGCAAGAGACCCAGTACTTC. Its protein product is CASSSPGGWQETQYF.

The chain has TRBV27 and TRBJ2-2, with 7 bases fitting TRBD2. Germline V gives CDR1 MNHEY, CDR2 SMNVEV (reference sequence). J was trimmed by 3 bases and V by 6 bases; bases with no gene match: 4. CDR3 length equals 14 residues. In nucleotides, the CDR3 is TGTGCCAGCAGGGGGGGGTTTTACACCGGGGAGCTGTTTTTT. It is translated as CASRGGFYTGELFF.

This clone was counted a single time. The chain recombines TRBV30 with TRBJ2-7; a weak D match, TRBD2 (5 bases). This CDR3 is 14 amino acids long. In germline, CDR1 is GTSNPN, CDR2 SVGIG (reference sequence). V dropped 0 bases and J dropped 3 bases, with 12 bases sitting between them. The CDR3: CAWSVGGNSYEQYF. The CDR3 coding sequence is TGTGCCTGGAGTGTCGGAGGCAATAGCTACGAGCAGTACTTC.